The entry that follows covers one T cell receptor (beta chain) sequence. Its matching antigen is unknown. The time point is: blood 4 weeks post-SBRT, at nephrectomy. This sample's treatment: 15 Gy SBRT to primary tumor, nephrectomy 4 weeks later. Nephrectomy followed 15 Gy stereotactic body radiation by 4 weeks. Serial blood draws occurred at baseline and 2 and 4 weeks post-SBRT. The germline gives CDR1 SGHRS, CDR2 YFSETQ. V lost 4 bases and J 0 bases, leaving 10 bases between the germline ends. The CDR3 is 14 residues long. The sample comes from a study of radiation and T cells in renal cell carcinoma. The study's findings and limits: Without pretreatment biopsies, baseline tumor clonotype presence was undetermined. From baseline, blood top tumor clonotypes peaked at 2 weeks post-radiation.

Using immunoSEQ multiplex PCR, the repertoire was profiled, and TCRdb retains in-frame clones only, with some absent. The sample contains 150,000 to 200,000 clones, about nine tenths of which appear only once. The chain uses TRBV5-1 and TRBJ1-1; perhaps TRBD1 as D (5 bases). The sample was blood, taken from a patient whose treatment included radiotherapy and nephrectomy. The TCR sequence derives from a woman aged 45-60 years with renal cell carcinoma. The CDR3 DNA is TGCGCCAGCAGCCCCCAGGGTGTGAACACTGAAGCTTTCTTT. It encodes CASSPQGVNTEAFF.